This TCR beta chain stems from a study of T cell responses to AZD1222 COVID-19 vaccine. The study, taken as a whole, reports: Spike-specific TCR breadth rose after two AZD1222 doses, and depth rose as well. Nearly half of spike-specific TCRs reportedly target unmutated variant regions. CD4 TCRs associated with vaccination spanned spike, dominating at 160-218 and 743-854.

With respect to this clone: Its antigen is undetermined.

The germline V and J ends were trimmed by 2 bases and 6 bases, with 14 bases remaining between them. The germline V gene has CDR1 GTSNPN and CDR2 SVGIG (reference sequence). This CDR3 has 13 amino acids. Generated by immunoSEQ multiplex PCR, the TCRdb table keeps only in-frame clones and is missing some. The data contain some 190,000 clones, about 94% of them singletons. This sequence originates from an adult who received the MenACWY meningococcal vaccine as a control. The V and J genes are TRBV30 and TRBJ2-7; the D gene could be TRBD1 or TRBD2 (5 bases each). The specimen was peripheral blood, collected 28 days after the second dose of the MenACWY control vaccine. CDR3 DNA sequence: TGTGCCTGGAGTCCATTGGGACGCGGCGAGCAGTACTTC. Its translation is CAWSPLGRGEQYF.